This entry lists 27 T cell receptor beta chains sequenced from one sample in a study of shared clonotypes between healthy human individuals. Clones were read by immunoSEQ multiplex PCR, and TCRdb kept only the in-frame ones, dropping some. The table includes 2 million to 3 million clones, more than 85% detected once. Specimen: naive CD4+ T cells from PBMCs. Subset defined: CD45RA+ positively selected. These TCRs come from a man between 18 and 29 years old in good health. Some clones in this sample may be carry-over from other donors' samples.

As regards this clone: Other DNA sequences in this sample translate to the same CDR3. The chain recombines TRBV5-6 with TRBJ1-5; D is ambiguous. The germline gives CDR1 SGHDT, CDR2 YYEEEE. The germline V and J ends were trimmed by 0 bases and 4 bases, with 2 bases remaining between them. The CDR3 runs to 12 residues. The DNA for the CDR3 is TGTGCCAGCAGCTTGGTAAATCAGCCCCAGCATTTT. Protein sequence: CASSLVNQPQHF.

V gene TRBV5-1 combines with J gene TRBJ2-2; 8 nucleotides line up with TRBD2. The CDR3 is 16 residues long. The germline CDR1 and CDR2 sequences are SGHRS and YFSETQ. Trimming removed 4 bases from V and 7 bases from J; junction bases left unmatched: 12. CDR3 in DNA: TGCGCCAGCAGCCCGCAGCGGGAGAAGGGTGGCGGGGAGCTGTTTTTT. It translates to CASSPQREKGGGELFF.

The V call is TRBV5-1, the J call TRBJ1-1; a possible D gene is TRBD1 (6 bases). The CDR3 contains 15 residues. V gave up 4 bases and J gave up 9 bases, with 22 bases separating them. CDR1 and CDR2 (germline): SGHRS, YFSETQ. The CDR3 nucleotides read TGCGCCAGCAGCCCGTACCGGGACACCGTCGCTCAAGCTTTCTTT. Translating gives CASSPYRDTVAQAFF.

V usage is TRBV4-2 and J usage is TRBJ2-7; 12 nucleotides align to TRBD2. Germline V gene sequence: CDR1 LGHNA, CDR2 YNFKEQ. V lost 6 bases to trimming and J lost 0 bases; unmatched junction nucleotides: 3. The CDR3 totals 15 residues. The chain's CDR3 is CASRRGLAGSYEQYF. In nucleotides, the CDR3 is TGTGCCAGCAGGAGGGGACTAGCGGGCTCCTACGAGCAGTACTTC.

The J gene is TRBJ2-1, the V gene TRBV7-3; 7 nucleotides agree with TRBD2. CDR3 size: 16 residues. V lost 1 base and J lost 6; bases outside the gene matches: 9. The V gene's germline CDR1 is SGHTA and CDR2 FQGTGA. CDR3 nucleotides: TGTGCCAGCAGCTTAATGAGCGGGGAGGTGGGCAATGAGCAGTTCTTC. This gives the protein CASSLMSGEVGNEQFF.

V usage is TRBV28 and J usage is TRBJ2-1; 12 bases are shared with TRBD1. Germline V gene data show CDR1 as MDHEN and CDR2 as SYDVKM. This CDR3 contains 17 residues. J gave up 6 bases and V 7 bases, and 13 bases lay outside the gene matches. CDR3 nucleotides: TGTGCCAGCACCCCACACACCGGGACAGGGGGCGGCAATGAGCAGTTCTTC. This encodes CASTPHTGTGGGNEQFF.

This clone was counted a single time. The sample contains more than one DNA sequence encoding this CDR3. CDR3 residues: CASSRTSGFYEQYF. CDR3 nucleotides: TGTGCCAGTAGTAGGACTAGCGGGTTCTACGAGCAGTACTTC. The chain employs TRBV19 and TRBJ2-7, with 11 positions matching TRBD2. The trim removed 4 bases at V and 3 bases at J, leaving 2 bases unmatched. The CDR3 runs 14 residues. In germline, CDR1 is LNHDA, CDR2 SQIVND (reference sequence).

This rearrangement joins TRBV4-2 to TRBJ2-5, with D possibly TRBD1 on 6 matching bases. The CDR3 covers 16 residues. The germline V and J ends were trimmed by 4 bases and 4 bases, with 19 bases remaining between them. Germline CDR1 is LGHNA and CDR2 is YNFKEQ. The CDR3 nucleotides are TGTGCCAGCAGCCGCTCGCAGTCTCAAGGGGGAGAGACCCAGTACTTC. Translating gives CASSRSQSQGGETQYF.

V and J are TRBV15 and TRBJ2-2; tentative D call: TRBD2 (5 bases). V was cut by 0 bases and J by 4 bases, with 15 bases left in between. The CDR3 loop spans 17 amino acids. Germline CDR1 LNHNV, CDR2 YYDKDF (reference sequence). The DNA for the CDR3 is TGTGCCACCAGCAGAGATACGATGGCGGGTGGCACCGGGGAGCTGTTTTTT. As protein: CATSRDTMAGGTGELFF.

This chain joins TRBV6-6 and TRBJ2-7; 7 bases match TRBD2. Trimming took 0 bases from V and 3 from J; bases not matched to a gene: 8. The CDR3 has 16 amino acids. The germline V gene has CDR1 MNHNY and CDR2 SVGAGI (reference sequence). The CDR3 protein is CASSYSTTSVNYEQYF. DNA of the CDR3: TGTGCCAGCAGTTACTCGACTACTAGCGTCAACTACGAGCAGTACTTC.

The chain combines TRBV5-1 with TRBJ2-7, with a weak D call TRBD1 (6 bases). V lost 5 bases and J lost 3, with 15 bases in between. The germline CDR1 and CDR2 sequences are SGHRS and YFSETQ. The CDR3 is 14 residues long. The CDR3 sequence: CASSMGAGSYEQYF. The CDR3 DNA reads TGCGCCAGCAGTATGGGGGCAGGGAGCTACGAGCAGTACTTC.

The V call is TRBV30, the J call TRBJ2-7, with 7 bases matching TRBD2. The V segment lost 0 bases and the J segment 6 bases; nucleotides outside the gene matches: 5. CDR3 length: 13 amino acids. Germline-derived CDR1 and CDR2 are GTSNPN and SVGIG (reference sequence). CDR3 loop: CAWSVRASGEQYF. The CDR3 nucleotides are TGTGCCTGGAGTGTAAGGGCTAGCGGCGAGCAGTACTTC.

This rearrangement joins TRBV5-1 to TRBJ2-7, with 8 positions matching TRBD1. The trim removed 4 bases at V and 3 bases at J, leaving 12 bases unmatched. The CDR3 is made up of 16 amino acids. Germline CDR1 and CDR2: SGHRS and YFSETQ. The CDR3 spells CASSLRDRQRDYEQYF. The CDR3 nucleotides read TGCGCCAGCAGCCTTAGGGACAGGCAAAGAGACTACGAGCAGTACTTC.

This chain joins TRBV30 and TRBJ2-6; D unresolved. The CDR3 sequence is 15 residues long. Trimming left V 0 bases short and J 2 bases short, with 8 bases between. Germline V gene lookup returns CDR1 GTSNPN and CDR2 SVGIG (reference sequence). This CDR3 reads CAWSVAGAGANVLTF. The CDR3 bases are TGTGCCTGGAGTGTAGCTGGGGCTGGGGCCAACGTCCTGACTTTC.

The sample holds a few counts of this clone. Other nucleotide sequences in the sample specify the same CDR3. The rearrangement uses TRBV9 and TRBJ2-2; 9 nucleotides align to TRBD2. The length of the CDR3 is 16 residues. V lost 0 bases, J lost 2 bases, and 2 bases stayed unmatched. Per the germline V gene, CDR1 is SGDLS and CDR2 is YYNGEE. CDR3 bases: TGTGCCAGCAGCGTAGGAGCGGGAGGAAACACCGGGGAGCTGTTTTTT. Amino acids: CASSVGAGGNTGELFF.

V gene TRBV7-3 combines with J gene TRBJ2-3; D is perhaps TRBD1 (6 bases). This CDR3 has 13 amino acids. Between the trimmed V and J ends, which lost 6 bases and 3 bases, there was a span of 10 bases. Germline V gene data show CDR1 as SGHTA and CDR2 as FQGTGA. The CDR3 here is CASRQGLTDTQYF. In DNA, the CDR3 is TGTGCCAGCAGGCAGGGGCTGACAGATACGCAGTATTTT.

The chain recombines TRBV5-4 with TRBJ2-7; the match to TRBD2 covers 16 bases. The junction had 6 bases not matched to a gene; V was cut back by 4 bases and J by 5 bases. Germline CDR1 SGHNT, CDR2 YYREEE (reference sequence). The CDR3 length is 16 residues. The CDR3, as DNA: TGTGCCAGCAGCCCGGGACTAGCGGGAGGGATTCACGAGCAGTACTTC. Translating it yields CASSPGLAGGIHEQYF.

This chain uses TRBV2 with TRBJ2-5; the match to TRBD2 covers 11 bases. With V trimmed by 6 bases and J by 5 bases, 11 bases remained unmatched. Germline V gene lookup returns CDR1 SNHLY and CDR2 FYNNEI. There are 16 residues in the CDR3. The CDR3 DNA sequence: TGTGCCAGCAGCCCCGGGACTAGCGGAGCGGGGGAGACCCAGTACTTC. This sequence encodes CASSPGTSGAGETQYF.

The chain couples TRBV7-9 to TRBJ2-5, with 11 bases identical to TRBD2. Germline V gene lookup returns CDR1 SEHNR and CDR2 FQNEAQ (reference sequence). The CDR3 sequence is 15 residues long. Unmatched junction bases numbered 4, after V lost 5 bases and J lost 2 bases. The CDR3 DNA follows: TGTGCCAGCAGCAATCGACTAGCGGGACAAGAGACCCAGTACTTC. Residues: CASSNRLAGQETQYF.

J is TRBJ2-1 and V is TRBV5-6; D possibly corresponds to TRBD2 (6 bases). Trimming took off 4 bases at V and 3 bases at J, with 17 bases between the two ends. This CDR3 region has 16 residues. Germline V gene sequence: CDR1 SGHDT, CDR2 YYEEEE. As DNA, the CDR3 is TGTGCCAGCAGCCCGACCTACCGGGACTTCTACAATGAGCAGTTCTTC. Translated, it gives CASSPTYRDFYNEQFF.

The gene calls are TRBV5-8 and TRBJ2-7; 7 bases align to TRBD1. Germline lookup yields CDR1 SGHTS and CDR2 YDEGEE. V gave up 6 bases and J gave up 2 bases; unmatched junction bases: 8. This CDR3 is built from 14 residues. CDR3 nucleotides: TGTGCCAGCACGCTACAGGGGTTTCCCTACGAGCAGTACTTC. Encoded protein: CASTLQGFPYEQYF.

Comments on this clone: At the DNA level, this CDR3 is encoded by other sequences in the same sample as well. The genes are TRBV9 and TRBJ2-1; the D gene is possibly TRBD2 (6 bases). Trimming pared 0 bases from V and 1 base from J, leaving 8 bases between. The length of the CDR3 is 15 residues. CDR1 SGDLS and CDR2 YYNGEE come from the germline V gene. CDR3 sequence (DNA): TGTGCCAGCAGCGTAGGAAGCGGGTCCTACAATGAGCAGTTCTTC. It yields the protein CASSVGSGSYNEQFF.

This chain links TRBV28 with TRBJ1-1; D unresolved. Germline assignment: CDR1 MDHEN and CDR2 SYDVKM. The CDR3 contains 15 residues. The germline V and J ends were trimmed by 6 bases and 0 bases, with 14 bases remaining between them. The CDR3 region has the DNA TGTGCCAGCAGCCCCCCGGGAGATATGAACACTGAAGCTTTCTTT. Amino acid sequence: CASSPPGDMNTEAFF.

This chain joins TRBV19 and TRBJ2-7; 9 positions agree with TRBD1. This CDR3 has 15 residues. Germline trimming cut 1 base from V and 3 bases from J; bases unmatched to any gene: 4. CDR1 and CDR2 from the germline V gene are LNHDA and SQIVND (reference sequence). The CDR3 DNA reads TGTGCCAGTAGTATAGCGGGACAGGGTCTCTACGAGCAGTACTTC. Amino acid sequence: CASSIAGQGLYEQYF.

The chain links TRBV7-2 to TRBJ2-3; D unresolved. The germline CDR1 and CDR2 sequences are SGHTA and FQGNSA. This CDR3 has 16 amino acids. The V end lost 5 bases, the J end lost 0 bases, and 15 bases lay between the germline ends. CDR3 loop: CASSPVRASSTDTQYF. The CDR3 DNA reads TGTGCCAGCAGCCCCGTACGAGCATCTAGCACAGATACGCAGTATTTT. The entire variable domain, with the rest obtained from reference TRBV7-2 and TRBJ2-3, is as follows: GAGVSQSPSNKVTEKGKDVELRCDPISGHTALYWYRQSLGQGLEFLIYFQGNSAPDKSGLPSDRFSAERTGGSVSTLTIQRTQQEDSAVYLCASSPVRASSTDTQYFGPGTRLTVL.

This chain connects TRBV7-9 to TRBJ1-1, with 10 nucleotides matching TRBD1. CDR1 is SEHNR and CDR2 is FQNEAQ in the germline V gene (reference sequence). The CDR3 runs 16 residues. With V trimmed by 1 base and J by 10 bases, 12 bases remained unmatched. The CDR3 loop reads CASSLEGGQGRLGAFF. For the CDR3, the DNA is TGTGCCAGCAGCTTAGAGGGGGGACAGGGGAGATTGGGAGCTTTCTTT.

The CDR3 DNA reads as TGTGCCAGCAGCGCAACAGGGGGCGTCACTGAAGCTTTCTTT. Translated, it gives CASSATGGVTEAFF. The chain combines TRBV7-3 with TRBJ1-1, with 9 bases aligning to TRBD1. Germline values: CDR1 SGHTA, CDR2 FQGTGA. V gave up 5 bases and J gave up 4 bases; unmatched junction bases: 5. This CDR3 is built from 14 residues. Variable domain in full (rest from reference TRBV7-3 and TRBJ1-1): GAGVSQTPSNKVTEKGKYVELRCDPISGHTALYWYRQSLGQGPEFLIYFQGTGAADDSGLPNDRFFAVRPEGSVSTLKIQRTERGDSAVYLCASSATGGVTEAFFGQGTRLTVV.